This TCR beta chain was captured by sequencing in a study of T cells in Graves' hyperthyroidism and ophthalmopathy. Findings and limits, study-wide: The model identified upcoming ophthalmopathy a median 6.5 months ahead of onset. Most clonotypes expanded in thyroid above 0.001 were likewise present in blood.

RNA transcripts gave rise to amplified TCR beta CDR3 regions. Initially, a first-round RT-PCR of the TCR CDR3 employed the HTBI primer set. MiXCR was run by TCRdb on the multiplex PCR reads, yielding one entry per CDR3 protein. The sample lists hundreds of thousands of distinct CDR3 sequences; 12% to 15% were seen once. The authors deemed Graves' hyperthyroidism stable absent ophthalmopathy progression within 18 months. Hyperthyroidism was newly diagnosed in patients aged 18 to 65 (duration under 2 months). CDR3 length: 20 amino acids. Germline lookup yields CDR1 KGHDR and CDR2 SFDVKD. V lost 0 bases to trimming and J lost 4 bases; unmatched junction nucleotides: 9. A note on this clonotype: Its antigen remains unidentified.

The chain couples TRBV24-1 to TRBJ2-3, with 16 nucleotides matching TRBD2. The sequencing sample was made of blood. The TCR sequence derives from a woman younger than 30 with Graves' hyperthyroidism. This CDR3 reads CATSDLPFGGTSGRADTQYF. The CDR3, as DNA: TGTGCCACCAGTGATTTGCCGTTCGGGGGGACTAGCGGGAGGGCAGATACGCAGTATTTT.